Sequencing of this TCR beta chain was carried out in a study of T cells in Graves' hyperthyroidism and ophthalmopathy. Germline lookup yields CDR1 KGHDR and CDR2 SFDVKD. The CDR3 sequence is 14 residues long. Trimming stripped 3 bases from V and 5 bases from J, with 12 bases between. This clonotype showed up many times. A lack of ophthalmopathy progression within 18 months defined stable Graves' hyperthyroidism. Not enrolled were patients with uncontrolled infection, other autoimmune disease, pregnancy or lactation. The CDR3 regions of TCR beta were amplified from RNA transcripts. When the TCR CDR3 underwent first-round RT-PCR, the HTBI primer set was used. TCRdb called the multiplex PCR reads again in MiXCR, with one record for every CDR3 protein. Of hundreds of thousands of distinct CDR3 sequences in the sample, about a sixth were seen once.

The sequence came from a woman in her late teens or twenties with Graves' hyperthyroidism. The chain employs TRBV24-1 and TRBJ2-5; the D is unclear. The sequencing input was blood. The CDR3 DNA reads TGTGCCACCAGTGATCCCGGGCAGGACGAGACCCAGTACTTC. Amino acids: CATSDPGQDETQYF.